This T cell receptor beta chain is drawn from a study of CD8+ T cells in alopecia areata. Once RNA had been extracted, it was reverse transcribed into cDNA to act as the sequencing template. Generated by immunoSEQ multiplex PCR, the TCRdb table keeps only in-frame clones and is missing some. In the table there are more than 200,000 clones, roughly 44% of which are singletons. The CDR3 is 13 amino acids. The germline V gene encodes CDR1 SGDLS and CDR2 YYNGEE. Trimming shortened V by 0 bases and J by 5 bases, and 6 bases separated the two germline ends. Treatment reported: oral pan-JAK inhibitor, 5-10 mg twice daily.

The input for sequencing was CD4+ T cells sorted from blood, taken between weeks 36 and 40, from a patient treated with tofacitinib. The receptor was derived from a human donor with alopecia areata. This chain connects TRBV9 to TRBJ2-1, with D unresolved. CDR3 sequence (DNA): TGTGCCAGCAGCGTAGGACTGGACAATGAGCAGTTCTTC. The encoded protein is CASSVGLDNEQFF.